This T cell receptor beta chain was sequenced for a study of cytomegalovirus exposure and HLA in healthy donors. Findings and limits, study-wide: Associated with cytomegalovirus, according to the listing, were 170 or so TCR beta chains.

About this clone itself: The antigen remains undetermined.

This PCR relied on a set of 60 Vbeta primers and 13 Jbeta primers. This table comes from immunoSEQ multiplex PCR, and its TCRdb copy is limited to in-frame clones, with some not included. The sample lists some 150,000 clones; about 78% were seen once. Germline V gene lookup returns CDR1 DFQATT and CDR2 SNEGSKA (reference sequence). The CDR3 sequence is 11 residues long. Between the trimmed V and J ends, which lost 3 bases and 7 bases, there was a span of 10 bases. This chain joins TRBV20-1 and TRBJ2-7; D ambiguous. What was sequenced was PBMCs. The clonotype was recovered from a man aged 18 to 30 in good health and CMV-seronegative. The CDR3 DNA follows: TGCAGTGCTAGTCTGTCAGGTGAGCAGTACTTC. Translating it yields CSASLSGEQYF.